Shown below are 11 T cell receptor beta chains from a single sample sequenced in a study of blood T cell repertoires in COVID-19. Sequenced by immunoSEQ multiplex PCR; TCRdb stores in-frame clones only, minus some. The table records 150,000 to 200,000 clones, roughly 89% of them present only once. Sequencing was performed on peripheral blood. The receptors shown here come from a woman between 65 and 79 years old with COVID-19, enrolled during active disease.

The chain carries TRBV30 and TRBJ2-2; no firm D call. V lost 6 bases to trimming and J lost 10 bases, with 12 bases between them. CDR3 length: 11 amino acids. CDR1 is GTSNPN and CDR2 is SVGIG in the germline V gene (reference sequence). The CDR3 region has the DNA TGTGCCTGCGCCTGGTGGGCGGAGCTGTTTTTT. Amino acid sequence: CACAWWAELFF. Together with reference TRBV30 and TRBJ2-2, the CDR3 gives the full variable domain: SQTIHQWPATLVQPVGSPLSLECTVEGTSNPNLYWYRQAAGRGLQLLFYSVGIGQISSEVPQNLSASRPQDRQFILSSKKLLLSDSGFYLCACAWWAELFFGEGSRLTVL.

CDR3 coding DNA: TGTGCCAGCAGCCAAGTTAGCGGCCAAGAGACCCAGTACTTC. This translates into CASSQVSGQETQYF. This chain joins TRBV3-1 (or the pseudogene TRBV3-2) and TRBJ2-5; tentatively, D is TRBD2 (6 bases). The CDR3 contains 14 residues. The ends were cut back, 1 base at V and 1 base at J, with 7 bases in the middle. CDR1 and CDR2 (germline): LGHDT, YNNKEL (reference sequence).

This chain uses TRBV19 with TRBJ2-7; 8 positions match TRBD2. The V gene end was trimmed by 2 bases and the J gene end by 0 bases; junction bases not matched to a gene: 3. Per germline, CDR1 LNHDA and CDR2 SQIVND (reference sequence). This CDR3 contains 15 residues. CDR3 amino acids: CASSIQRESSYEQYF. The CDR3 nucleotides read TGTGCCAGTAGTATACAGCGGGAGTCCTCCTACGAGCAGTACTTC.

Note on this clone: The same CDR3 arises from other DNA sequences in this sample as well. The CDR3 is CASSLDRGDGYTF. The CDR3, as DNA: TGTGCCAGCAGCTTAGATCGGGGGGACGGCTACACCTTC. V is TRBV5-4 and J is TRBJ1-2; tentative D call: TRBD1 (5 bases). This CDR3 is 13 amino acids long. Germline CDR1 SGHNT, CDR2 YYREEE (reference sequence). V was trimmed by 2 bases and J by 8 bases, leaving 13 bases between them.

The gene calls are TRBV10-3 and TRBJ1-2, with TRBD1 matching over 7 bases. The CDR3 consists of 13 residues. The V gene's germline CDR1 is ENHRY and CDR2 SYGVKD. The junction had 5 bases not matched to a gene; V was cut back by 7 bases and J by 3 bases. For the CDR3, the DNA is TGTGCCATCACCGCCGGGACAGACTATGGCTACACCTTC. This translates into CAITAGTDYGYTF.

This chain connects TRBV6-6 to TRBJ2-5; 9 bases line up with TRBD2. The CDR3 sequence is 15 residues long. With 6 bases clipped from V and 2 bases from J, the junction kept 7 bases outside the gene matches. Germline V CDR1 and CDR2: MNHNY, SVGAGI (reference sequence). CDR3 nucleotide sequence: TGTGCCAGCAGCTTAGCGGGAGTAGGTCAAGAGACCCAGTACTTC. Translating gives CASSLAGVGQETQYF.

CDR3 nucleotides: TGTGCCAGCAGGTCCTTACAGGGGCGCAATCAGCCCCAGCATTTT. Its translation: CASRSLQGRNQPQHF. V gene TRBV28 combines with J gene TRBJ1-5; TRBD1 matches at 7 bases. The CDR3 is 15 amino acids. V was pared by 6 bases and J by 2 bases, with 7 bases of the junction left unmatched. In germline, CDR1 is MDHEN, CDR2 SYDVKM.

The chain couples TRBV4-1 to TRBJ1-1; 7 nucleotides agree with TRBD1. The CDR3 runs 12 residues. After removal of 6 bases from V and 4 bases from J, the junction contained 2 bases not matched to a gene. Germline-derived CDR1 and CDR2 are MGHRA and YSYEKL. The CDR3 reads CASRQGSTEAFF. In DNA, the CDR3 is TGCGCCAGCAGACAGGGGAGCACTGAAGCTTTCTTT.

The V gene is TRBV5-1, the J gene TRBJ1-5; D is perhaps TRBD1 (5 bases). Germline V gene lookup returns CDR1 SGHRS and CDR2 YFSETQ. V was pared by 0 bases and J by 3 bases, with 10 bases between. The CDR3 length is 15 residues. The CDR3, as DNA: TGCGCCAGCAGCTTGGGAGCGACAGACAATCAGCCCCAGCATTTT. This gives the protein CASSLGATDNQPQHF. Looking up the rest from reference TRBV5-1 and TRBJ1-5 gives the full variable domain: KAGVTQTPRYLIKTRGQQVTLSCSPISGHRSVSWYQQTPGQGLQFLFEYFSETQRNKGNFPGRFSGRQFSNSRSEMNVSTLELGDSALYLCASSLGATDNQPQHFGDGTRLSIL.

CDR3 in amino acids: CASSVDWGGNEAFF. The CDR3 DNA follows: TGTGCCAGCAGCGTAGATTGGGGAGGGAATGAAGCTTTCTTT. This chain uses TRBV9 with TRBJ1-1; D uncertain. V dropped 0 bases and J dropped 7 bases, with 13 bases sitting between them. The CDR3 extends over 14 amino acids. Germline V gene lookup returns CDR1 SGDLS and CDR2 YYNGEE.

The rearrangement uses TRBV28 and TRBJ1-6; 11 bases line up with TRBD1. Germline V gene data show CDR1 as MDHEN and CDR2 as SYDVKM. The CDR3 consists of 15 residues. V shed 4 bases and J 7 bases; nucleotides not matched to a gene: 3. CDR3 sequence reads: CASSSGQGANSPLHF. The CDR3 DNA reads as TGTGCCAGCAGTTCCGGACAGGGGGCAAATTCACCCCTCCACTTT.